The next 6 T cell receptor beta chains were all read from a single sample in a study of siplizumab effects on memory and regulatory T cells. Measured with immunoSEQ multiplex PCR; TCRdb has only the in-frame clones, and not every one. The data contain about 120,000 clones, roughly 92% of them seen just once; the ten biggest clones take up 1.3%. Source material: CD4+ T cells sorted from blood. The receptors here all came from a human donor in good health.

The chain combines TRBV6-6 with TRBJ2-7; weak D call: TRBD1 (7 bases). V was shortened by 2 bases and J by 7 bases, with 18 bases between the two germline ends. From germline, CDR1 is MNHNY and CDR2 SVGAGI (reference sequence). The CDR3 totals 15 residues. In nucleotides, the CDR3 is TGTGCCAGCAGTTACGTGTCCGGACAGGCGGGGGAGCAGTACTTC. Its translation: CASSYVSGQAGEQYF.

The chain joins TRBV14 to TRBJ1-1; D is perhaps TRBD1 (6 bases). Per germline, CDR1 SGHDN and CDR2 FVKESK. V shed 6 bases and J shed 1 base, with 9 bases lying between them. The CDR3 sequence is 13 residues long. CDR3 DNA sequence: TGTGCCAGCAGTGTACAGGGGAACACTGAAGCTTTCTTT. Protein: CASSVQGNTEAFF. Together with reference TRBV14 and TRBJ1-1, the CDR3 gives the full variable domain: EAGVTQFPSHSVIEKGQTVTLRCDPISGHDNLYWYRRVMGKEIKFLLHFVKESKQDESGMPNNRFLAERTGGTYSTLKVQPAELEDSGVYFCASSVQGNTEAFFGQGTRLTVV.

The rearrangement joins TRBV18 to TRBJ2-7; D gene unclear. The CDR3 has 13 amino acids. Germline values: CDR1 KGHSH, CDR2 LQKENI. The V and J ends lost 2 bases and 2 bases respectively, with 7 bases between them. In DNA form, the CDR3 reads TGTGCCAGCTCACCAGTGGCTGCCTACGAGCAGTACTTC. This sequence encodes CASSPVAAYEQYF.

The V gene is TRBV5-1, the J gene TRBJ2-5; TRBD1 might be the D (6 bases). CDR1 SGHRS and CDR2 YFSETQ come from the germline V gene. The CDR3 sequence is 14 residues long. V shed 2 bases and J shed 5 bases, with 13 bases lying between them. The CDR3 DNA follows: TGCGCCAGCAGCTTCCAGGGGCCCCGGGAGACCCAGTACTTC. Protein sequence: CASSFQGPRETQYF.

About this clone itself: The conserved final phenylalanine or tryptophan is absent from the CDR3, which likely points to a read error. The chain employs TRBV6-1 and TRBJ1-1; D call uncertain. V was pared by 6 bases and J by 11 bases, with 13 bases between. The V gene's germline CDR1 is MNHNS and CDR2 SASEGT. The CDR3 is 11 amino acids. This chain's CDR3 is CASRDSYRAFL. DNA of the CDR3: TGTGCCAGCAGGGACTCCTACCGGGCTTTCCTT.

This chain uses TRBV30 with TRBJ1-4; D uncertain. Trimming removed 4 bases at V and 7 bases at J, with 13 bases between. Looked up from germline, CDR1 is GTSNPN and CDR2 is SVGIG (reference sequence). This CDR3 is 13 amino acids long. The CDR3 region is CAWTGGGVEKLFF. The CDR3 nucleotides are TGTGCCTGGACGGGAGGCGGCGTTGAAAAACTGTTTTTT.